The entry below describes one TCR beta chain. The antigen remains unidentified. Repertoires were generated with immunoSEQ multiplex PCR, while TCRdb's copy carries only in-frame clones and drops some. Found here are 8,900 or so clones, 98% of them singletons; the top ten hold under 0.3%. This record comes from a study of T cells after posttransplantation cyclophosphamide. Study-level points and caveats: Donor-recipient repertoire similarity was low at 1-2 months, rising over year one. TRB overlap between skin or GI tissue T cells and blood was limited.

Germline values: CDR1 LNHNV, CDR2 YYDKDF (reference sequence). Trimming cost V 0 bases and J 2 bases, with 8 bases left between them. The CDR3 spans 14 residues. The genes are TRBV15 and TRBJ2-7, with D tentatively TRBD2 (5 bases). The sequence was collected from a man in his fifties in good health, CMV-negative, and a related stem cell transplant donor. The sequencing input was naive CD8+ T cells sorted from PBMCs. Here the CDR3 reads CATSREGDTYEQYF. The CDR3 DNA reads TGTGCCACCAGCAGAGAGGGAGACACCTACGAGCAGTACTTC.